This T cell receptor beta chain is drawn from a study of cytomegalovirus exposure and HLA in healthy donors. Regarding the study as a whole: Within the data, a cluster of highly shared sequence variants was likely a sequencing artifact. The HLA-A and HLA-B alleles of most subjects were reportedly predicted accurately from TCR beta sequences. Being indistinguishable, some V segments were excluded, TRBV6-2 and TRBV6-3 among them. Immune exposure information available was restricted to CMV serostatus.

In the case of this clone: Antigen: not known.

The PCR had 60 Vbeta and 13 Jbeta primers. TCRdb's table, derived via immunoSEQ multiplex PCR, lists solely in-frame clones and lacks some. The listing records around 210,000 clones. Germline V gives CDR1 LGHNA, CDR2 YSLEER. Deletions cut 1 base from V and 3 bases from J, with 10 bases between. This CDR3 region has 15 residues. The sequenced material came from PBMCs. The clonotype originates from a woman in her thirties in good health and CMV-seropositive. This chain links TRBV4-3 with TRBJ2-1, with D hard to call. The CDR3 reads CASSQAYGYYNEQFF. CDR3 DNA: TGCGCCAGCAGCCAAGCTTACGGGTACTACAATGAGCAGTTCTTC.